This TCR beta chain was identified in a study of shared clonotypes between healthy human individuals. This clone showed up just a few times. Germline CDR1 GTSNPN, CDR2 SVGIG (reference sequence). Trimming took off 1 base at V and 8 bases at J, with 11 bases between the two ends. The CDR3 loop spans 13 amino acids. Assay: immunoSEQ multiplex PCR; the TCRdb copy retains only in-frame clones and omits some. The repertoire holds 950,000 to 1,100,000 clones, 75% to 80% seen once, with 0.6% to 0.7% in the top ten. This receptor was identified in a man aged 18-30 years in good health. Some clones in this sample may be carry-over from other donors' samples. The rearrangement joins TRBV30 to TRBJ1-4; D not resolved. Material for sequencing was memory CD4+ T cells from PBMCs. Noted subset: CD45RA-negative fraction. CDR3 protein: CAWSEGLREKLFF. The CDR3 DNA is TGTGCCTGGAGTGAAGGGTTGAGGGAAAAACTGTTTTTT.